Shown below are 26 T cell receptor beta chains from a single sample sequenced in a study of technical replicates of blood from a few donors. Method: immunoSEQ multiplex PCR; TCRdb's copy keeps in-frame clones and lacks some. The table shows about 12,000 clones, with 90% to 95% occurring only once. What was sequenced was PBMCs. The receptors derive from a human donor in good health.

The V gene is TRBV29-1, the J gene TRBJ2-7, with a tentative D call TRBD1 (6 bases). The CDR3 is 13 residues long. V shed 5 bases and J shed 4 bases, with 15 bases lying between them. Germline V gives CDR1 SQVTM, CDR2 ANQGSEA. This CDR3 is CSVLTGSLYEQYF. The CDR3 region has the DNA TGCAGCGTTCTCACAGGGTCTTTATACGAGCAGTACTTC.

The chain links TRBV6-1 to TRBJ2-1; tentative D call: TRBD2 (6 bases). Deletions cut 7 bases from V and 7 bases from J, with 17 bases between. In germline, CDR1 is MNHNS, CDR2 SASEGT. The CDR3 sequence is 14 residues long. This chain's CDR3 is CASKGDSGYNEQFF. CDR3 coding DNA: TGTGCCAGCAAAGGCGATAGCGGATATAATGAGCAGTTCTTC.

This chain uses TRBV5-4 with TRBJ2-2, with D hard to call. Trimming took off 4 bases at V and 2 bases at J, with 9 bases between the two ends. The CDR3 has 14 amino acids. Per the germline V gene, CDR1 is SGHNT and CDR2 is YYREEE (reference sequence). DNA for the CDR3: TGTGCCAGCAGCGAGACACGAAACACCGGGGAGCTGTTTTTT. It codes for CASSETRNTGELFF.

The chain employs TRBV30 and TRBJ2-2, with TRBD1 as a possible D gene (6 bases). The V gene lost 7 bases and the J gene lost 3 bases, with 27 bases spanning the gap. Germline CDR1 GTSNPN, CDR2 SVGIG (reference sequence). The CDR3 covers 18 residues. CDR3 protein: CASPPEGRGSVDTGELFF. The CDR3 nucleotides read TGTGCCTCCCCTCCAGAGGGCAGGGGAAGTGTGGACACCGGGGAGCTGTTTTTT.

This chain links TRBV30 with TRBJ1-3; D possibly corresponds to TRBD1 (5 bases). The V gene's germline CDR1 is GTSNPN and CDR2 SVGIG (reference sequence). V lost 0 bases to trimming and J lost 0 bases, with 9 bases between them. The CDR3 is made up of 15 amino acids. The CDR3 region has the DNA TGTGCCTGGAGTGTAGGACACAACTCTGGAAACACCATATATTTT. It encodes CAWSVGHNSGNTIYF.

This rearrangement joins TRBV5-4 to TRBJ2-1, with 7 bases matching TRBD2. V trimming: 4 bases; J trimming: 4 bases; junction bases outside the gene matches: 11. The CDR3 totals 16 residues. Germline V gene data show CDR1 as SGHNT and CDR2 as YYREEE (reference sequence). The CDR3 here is CASSKRSGAGYNEQFF. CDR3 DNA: TGTGCCAGCAGCAAAAGAAGCGGGGCAGGGTACAATGAGCAGTTCTTC.

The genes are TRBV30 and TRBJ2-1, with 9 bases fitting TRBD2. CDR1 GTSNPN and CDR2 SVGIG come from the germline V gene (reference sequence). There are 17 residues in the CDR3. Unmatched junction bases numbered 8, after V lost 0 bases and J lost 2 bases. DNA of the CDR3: TGTGCCTGGAGTGTAGAGTGGACTAGCGATACCTACAATGAGCAGTTCTTC. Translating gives CAWSVEWTSDTYNEQFF.

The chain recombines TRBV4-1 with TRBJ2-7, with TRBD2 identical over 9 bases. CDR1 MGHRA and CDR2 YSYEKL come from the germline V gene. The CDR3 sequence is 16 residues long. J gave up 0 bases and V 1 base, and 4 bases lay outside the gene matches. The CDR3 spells CASSQASSGSSYEQYF. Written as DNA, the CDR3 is TGCGCCAGCAGCCAAGCGAGTAGCGGGAGCTCCTACGAGCAGTACTTC.

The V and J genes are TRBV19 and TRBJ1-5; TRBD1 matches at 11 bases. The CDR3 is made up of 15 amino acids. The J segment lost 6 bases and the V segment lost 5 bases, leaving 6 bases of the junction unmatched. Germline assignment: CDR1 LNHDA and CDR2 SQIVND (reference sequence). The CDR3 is CASSSDRGLGQPQHF. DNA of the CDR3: TGTGCCAGTAGTTCGGACAGGGGGCTTGGTCAGCCCCAGCATTTT. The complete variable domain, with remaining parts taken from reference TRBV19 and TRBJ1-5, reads DGGITQSPKYLFRKEGQNVTLSCEQNLNHDAMYWYRQDPGQGLRLIYYSQIVNDFQKGDIAEGYSVSREKKESFPLTVTSAQKNPTAFYLCASSSDRGLGQPQHFGDGTRLSIL.

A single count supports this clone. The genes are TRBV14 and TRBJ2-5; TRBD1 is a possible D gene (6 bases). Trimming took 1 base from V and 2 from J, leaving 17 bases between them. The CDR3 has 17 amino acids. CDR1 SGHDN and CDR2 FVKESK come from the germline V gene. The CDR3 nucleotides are TGTGCCAGCAGCCAAGGAGCAGGGGACCGTAGGCAAGAGACCCAGTACTTC. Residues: CASSQGAGDRRQETQYF.

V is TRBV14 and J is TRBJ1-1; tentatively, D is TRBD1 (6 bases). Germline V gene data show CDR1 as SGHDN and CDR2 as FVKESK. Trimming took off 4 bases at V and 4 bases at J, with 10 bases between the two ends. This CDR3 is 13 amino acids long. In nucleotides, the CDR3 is TGTGCCAGCAGCCTGATAGGGGGCACTGAAGCTTTCTTT. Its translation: CASSLIGGTEAFF.

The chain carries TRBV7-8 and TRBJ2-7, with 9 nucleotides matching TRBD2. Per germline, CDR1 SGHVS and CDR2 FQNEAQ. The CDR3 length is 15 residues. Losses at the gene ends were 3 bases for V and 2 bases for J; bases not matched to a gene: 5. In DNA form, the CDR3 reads TGTGCCAGCAGCTTTTCCGCGGGAGGGCCCTACGAGCAGTACTTC. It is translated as CASSFSAGGPYEQYF.

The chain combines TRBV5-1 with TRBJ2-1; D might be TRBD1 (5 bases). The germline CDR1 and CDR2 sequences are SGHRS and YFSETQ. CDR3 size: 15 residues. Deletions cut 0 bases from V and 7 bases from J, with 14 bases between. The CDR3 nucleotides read TGCGCCAGCAGCTTGGCTTTCCAGGGTAGAAATGAGCAGTTCTTC. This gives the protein CASSLAFQGRNEQFF.

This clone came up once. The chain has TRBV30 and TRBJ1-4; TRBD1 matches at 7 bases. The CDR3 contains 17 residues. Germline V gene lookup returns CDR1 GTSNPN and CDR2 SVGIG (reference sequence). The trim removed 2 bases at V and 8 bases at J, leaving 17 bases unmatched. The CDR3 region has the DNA TGTGCCTGGAGTCCCCCCCCGGGCAGGGGGGATTTCGAAAAACTGTTTTTT. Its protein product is CAWSPPPGRGDFEKLFF.

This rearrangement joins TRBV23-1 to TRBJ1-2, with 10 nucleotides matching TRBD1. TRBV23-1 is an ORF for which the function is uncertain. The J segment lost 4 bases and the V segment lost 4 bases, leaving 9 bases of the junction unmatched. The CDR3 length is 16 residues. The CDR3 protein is CASSPGQGRTPYGYTF. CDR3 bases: TGCGCCAGCAGTCCGGGACAGGGGCGAACCCCCTATGGCTACACCTTC.

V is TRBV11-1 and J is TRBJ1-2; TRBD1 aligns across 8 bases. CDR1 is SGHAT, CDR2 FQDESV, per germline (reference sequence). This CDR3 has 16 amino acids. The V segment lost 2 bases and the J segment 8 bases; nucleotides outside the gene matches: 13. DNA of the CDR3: TGTGCCAGCAGCTTAAGGAGCCTACCGACAGGGGTCGGCTACACCTTC. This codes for CASSLRSLPTGVGYTF.

CDR3: CASSSASGDDYNEQFF. In nucleotides, the CDR3 is TGTGCCAGCAGCTCAGCTTCGGGGGACGACTACAATGAGCAGTTCTTC. This chain uses TRBV5-4 with TRBJ2-1, with TRBD2 as a possible D gene (6 bases). Per germline, CDR1 SGHNT and CDR2 YYREEE (reference sequence). Trimming stripped 3 bases from V and 3 bases from J, with 16 bases between. The CDR3 sequence is 16 residues long.

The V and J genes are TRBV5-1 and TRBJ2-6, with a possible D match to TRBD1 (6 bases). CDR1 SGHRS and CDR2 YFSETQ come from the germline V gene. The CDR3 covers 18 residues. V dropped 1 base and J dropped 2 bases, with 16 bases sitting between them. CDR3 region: CASSLMGAGMAGANVLTF. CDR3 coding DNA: TGCGCCAGCAGCTTGATGGGGGCAGGTATGGCTGGGGCCAACGTCCTGACTTTC.

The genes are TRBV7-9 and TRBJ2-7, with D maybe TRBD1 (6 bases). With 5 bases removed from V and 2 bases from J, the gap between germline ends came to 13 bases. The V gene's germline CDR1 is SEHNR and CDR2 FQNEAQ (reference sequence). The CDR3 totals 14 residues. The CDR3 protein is CASSQQGLTYEQYF. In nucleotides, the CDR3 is TGTGCCAGCAGCCAACAGGGTTTAACCTACGAGCAGTACTTC.

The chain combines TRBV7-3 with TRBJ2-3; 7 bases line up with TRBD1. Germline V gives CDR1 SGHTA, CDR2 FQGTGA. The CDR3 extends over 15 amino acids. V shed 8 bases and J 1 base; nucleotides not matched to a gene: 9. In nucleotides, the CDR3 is TGTGCCAGCCGATACAGGGGAATTGGCACAGATACGCAGTATTTT. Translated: CASRYRGIGTDTQYF.

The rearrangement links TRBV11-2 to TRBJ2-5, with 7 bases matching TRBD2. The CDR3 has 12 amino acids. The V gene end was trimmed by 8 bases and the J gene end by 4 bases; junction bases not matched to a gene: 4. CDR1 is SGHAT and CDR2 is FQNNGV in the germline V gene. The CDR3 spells CASRTGGETQYF. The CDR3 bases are TGTGCCAGCCGGACGGGAGGAGAGACCCAGTACTTC.

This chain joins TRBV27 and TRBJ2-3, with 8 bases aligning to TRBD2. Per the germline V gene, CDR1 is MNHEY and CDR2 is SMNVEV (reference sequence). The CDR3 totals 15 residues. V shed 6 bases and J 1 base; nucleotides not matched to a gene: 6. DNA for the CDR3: TGTGCCAGCAGGATCAGCGGGAGTGGCACAGATACGCAGTATTTT. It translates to CASRISGSGTDTQYF.

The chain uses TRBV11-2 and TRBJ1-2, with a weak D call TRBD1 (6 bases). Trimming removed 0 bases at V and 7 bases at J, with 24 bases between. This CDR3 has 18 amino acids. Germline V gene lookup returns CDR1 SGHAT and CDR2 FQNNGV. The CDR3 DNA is TGTGCCAGCAGCTTAGATTTAGACAGGAAGGCAGTAGAGCCTGGCTACACCTTC. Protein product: CASSLDLDRKAVEPGYTF.

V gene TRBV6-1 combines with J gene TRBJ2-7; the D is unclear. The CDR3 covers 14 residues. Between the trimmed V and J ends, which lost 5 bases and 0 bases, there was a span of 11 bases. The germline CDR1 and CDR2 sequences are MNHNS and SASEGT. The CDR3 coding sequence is TGTGCCAGCAGTCAGCAAGCGAGCTCCTACGAGCAGTACTTC. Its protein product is CASSQQASSYEQYF.

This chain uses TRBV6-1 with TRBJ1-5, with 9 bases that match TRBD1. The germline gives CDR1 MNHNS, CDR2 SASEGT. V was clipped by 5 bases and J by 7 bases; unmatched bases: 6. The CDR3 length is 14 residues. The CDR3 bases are TGTGCCAGCAGTACAGGGGGCGTGGAGCAGCCCCAGCATTTT. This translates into CASSTGGVEQPQHF.

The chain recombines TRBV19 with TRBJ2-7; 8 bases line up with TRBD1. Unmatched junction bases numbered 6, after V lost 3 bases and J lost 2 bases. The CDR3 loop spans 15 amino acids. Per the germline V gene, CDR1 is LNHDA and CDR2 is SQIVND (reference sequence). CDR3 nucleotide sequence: TGTGCCAGTAGTATTTCTCGACAGGGGCCCTACGAGCAGTACTTC. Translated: CASSISRQGPYEQYF.